This T cell receptor (beta chain) was recovered during a study of cytomegalovirus exposure and HLA in healthy donors. Study-level points and caveats: Some V segments (TRBV6-2 and TRBV6-3 among them) were excluded as indistinguishable.

Germline V CDR1 and CDR2: SGHNT, YYREEE (reference sequence). V dropped 0 bases and J dropped 5; count of bases not matched to a gene: 7. The CDR3 is 16 residues long. The PCR contained 60 Vbeta and 13 Jbeta primers. As processed by the authors: In a later analysis, of around 80 million unique beta chains, roughly 11 million appeared in at least two donors. Here immunoSEQ multiplex PCR was the method, and the copy in TCRdb shows in-frame clones only, minus some. D and trimming come from the DNA, and the V and J calls and clone size come from that table. The profile shows roughly 120,000 clones, more than 70% of them singletons. On this clone itself: What it recognizes is unknown.

The sequence was obtained from a man aged 50-59 years in good health and CMV-seropositive. Material for sequencing was PBMCs. The V gene is TRBV5-4, the J gene TRBJ2-5; 10 positions match TRBD2. The CDR3 here is CASSLVSSGRGETQYF. CDR3 coding DNA: TGTGCCAGCAGCTTGGTGTCTAGCGGGAGAGGTGAGACCCAGTACTTC.